A selection of T cell receptor beta chains follows, all from one sample in a study of T-cell reconstitution after alpha-beta-depleted transplantation in children. TCRdb fed the PCR reads into MiXCR, producing one record per CDR3 protein. The repertoire includes hundreds of thousands of distinct CDR3 sequences, approximately 16% of them detected once, and around 3.3% sits in the top ten. Sequencing used PBMCs from the stem cell graft donor, obtained from the stem cell graft. The receptors were sampled from a human donor who donated a stem cell graft to a child with acute lymphoblastic leukemia. CDR3s include the opening cysteine and the closing phenylalanine or tryptophan. A D gene is named only where the DNA matches it firmly. Expanded clones get a size class; other rows say once, few or many, or leave the size out.

abundance	j_gene	d_gene	v_gene	CDR3aa	CDR3nt
NA	TRBJ2-2	TRBD2	TRBV3-1	CASSQDSWGLASGELFF	TGTGCCAGCAGCCAAGACTCGTGGGGACTAGCGTCCGGGGAGCTGTTTTTT
few	TRBJ2-1	TRBD2	TRBV25-1	CASSELAGDYNEQFF	TGTGCCAGCAGTGAGTTAGCGGGAGACTACAATGAGCAGTTCTTC
NA	TRBJ2-5	TRBD1	TRBV11-2	CASSSPGTGQAQYF	TGTGCCAGCAGCTCGCCCGGGACAGGGCAAGCCCAGTACTTC
NA	TRBJ1-5	NA	TRBV20-1	CSALRTVASNQPQHF	TGCAGTGCTCTCAGGACAGTAGCTAGCAATCAGCCCCAGCATTTT
NA	TRBJ1-2	NA	TRBV19	CASSQDGGSGYTF	TGTGCCAGTAGTCAAGACGGCGGCAGTGGCTACACCTTC
NA	TRBJ2-7	NA	TRBV6-6	CASSSRQKQYF	TGTGCCAGCAGTTCTCGACAGAAGCAGTACTTC
NA	TRBJ1-2	NA	TRBV5-1	CASSLDGFYGYTF	TGCGCCAGCAGCTTGGACGGCTTCTATGGCTACACCTTC
NA	TRBJ1-5	NA	TRBV13	CASSVRREGSNQPQHF	TGTGCCAGCAGCGTCCGCCGGGAAGGCAGCAATCAGCCCCAGCATTTT
NA	TRBJ2-7	NA	TRBV12-3/TRBV12-4	CASSLALGTYEQYF	TGTGCCAGCAGTTTAGCGCTGGGAACTTACGAGCAGTACTTC
few	TRBJ1-1	NA	TRBV12-3/TRBV12-4	CASSLTGLLAEAFF	TGTGCCAGCAGTTTAACGGGACTGCTCGCTGAAGCTTTCTTT
NA	TRBJ2-7	NA	TRBV5-1	CASRQVSSYEQYF	TGCGCCAGCAGACAGGTTTCCTCCTACGAGCAGTACTTC
few	TRBJ2-3	NA	TRBV11-2	CASSLVPLETDTQYF	TGTGCCAGCAGCTTAGTTCCCCTAGAGACAGATACGCAGTATTTT
few	TRBJ2-7	NA	TRBV5-4	CASSLRTGPGSDYEQYF	TGTGCCAGCAGCTTACGAACGGGTCCCGGCAGTGACTACGAGCAGTACTTC
NA	TRBJ1-2	TRBD1	TRBV27	CASSLLSQGAYYGYTF	TGTGCCAGCAGTTTATTGTCTCAGGGGGCGTATTATGGCTACACCTTC
NA	TRBJ2-5	TRBD2	TRBV25-1	CASSEGLAGDLETQYF	TGTGCCAGCAGTGAAGGCCTAGCGGGAGACCTGGAGACCCAGTACTTC
few	TRBJ1-5	NA	TRBV27	CASSSRVWARSNQPQHF	TGTGCCAGCAGTTCCAGGGTGTGGGCTAGGAGCAATCAGCCCCAGCATTTT
few	TRBJ1-1	NA	TRBV5-6	CASALLVVTEAFF	TGTGCCAGCGCGTTATTGGTAGTCACTGAAGCTTTCTTT
few	TRBJ2-5	NA	TRBV10-3	CAISETVVAEQETQYF	TGTGCCATCAGTGAAACCGTTGTGGCGGAGCAAGAGACCCAGTACTTC
few	TRBJ1-5	TRBD1	TRBV20-1	CSAGQGAQPQHF	TGCAGTGCCGGACAGGGGGCCCAGCCCCAGCATTTT
few	TRBJ2-3	NA	TRBV12-3/TRBV12-4	CATTGGLTDTQYF	TGTGCCACCACGGGGGGCCTTACAGATACGCAGTATTTT
few	TRBJ2-6	TRBD1	TRBV4-1	CASSLRWAGGSGANVLTF	TGCGCCAGCAGCCTTCGGTGGGCAGGGGGTTCTGGGGCCAACGTCCTGACTTTC
NA	TRBJ2-7	TRBD1	TRBV5-1	CASSLAGTANYEQYF	TGCGCCAGCAGCTTGGCCGGGACAGCAAACTACGAGCAGTACTTC
few	TRBJ2-5	NA	TRBV7-8	CASSLGASYQETQYF	TGTGCCAGCAGCTTAGGTGCCTCGTACCAAGAGACCCAGTACTTC
NA	TRBJ1-4	NA	TRBV7-2	CASSLAGAHNEKLFF	TGTGCCAGCAGCTTAGCGGGGGCGCATAATGAAAAACTGTTTTTT
few	TRBJ1-6	TRBD1	TRBV6-1	CASSPGGYSPLHF	TGTGCCAGCAGCCCAGGGGGATATTCACCCCTCCACTTT
few	TRBJ2-7	NA	TRBV6-1	CASSAKTGDYEQYF	TGTGCCAGCAGTGCTAAGACAGGAGACTACGAGCAGTACTTC
NA	TRBJ1-6	NA	TRBV11-2	CASSISYSRSSYNSPLHF	TGTGCCAGCAGCATTTCCTACTCGAGGAGCTCCTATAATTCACCCCTCCACTTT
few	TRBJ2-5	TRBD1	TRBV15	CATSRRDSMYF	TGTGCCACCAGCCGCCGGGACAGTATGTACTTC
few	TRBJ1-5	NA	TRBV7-9	CASSFPDSNQPQHF	TGTGCCAGCAGCTTCCCGGACAGCAATCAGCCCCAGCATTTT
NA	TRBJ2-5	NA	TRBV5-6	CASSRDRAWTQYF	TGTGCCAGCAGCCGGGACCGAGCTTGGACCCAGTACTTC
few	TRBJ1-1	TRBD1	TRBV6-1	CASSGQGSGAEAFF	TGTGCCAGCAGTGGACAGGGTTCGGGAGCTGAAGCTTTCTTT
NA	TRBJ2-5	NA	TRBV5-1	CASSLVWTEQETQYF	TGCGCCAGCAGCTTGGTTTGGACAGAACAAGAGACCCAGTACTTC
NA	TRBJ2-5	NA	TRBV29-1	CSVKWTQETQYF	TGCAGCGTAAAGTGGACGCAAGAGACCCAGTACTTC
few	TRBJ2-7	NA	TRBV6-1	CASSEGQYYEQYF	TGTGCCAGCAGTGAGGGACAATACTACGAGCAGTACTTC
NA	TRBJ2-1	NA	TRBV3-1	CATSHQNLRLSYNEQFF	TGTGCCACCAGCCACCAAAACCTCCGGCTATCCTACAATGAGCAGTTCTTC
few	TRBJ1-3	NA	TRBV12-3/TRBV12-4	CASSFGRPTRNTIYF	TGTGCCAGCAGTTTCGGGAGGCCGACTCGAAACACCATATATTTT
NA	TRBJ2-7	TRBD1	TRBV5-1	CASSLGGTGAYEQYF	TGCGCCAGCAGCTTGGGAGGGACAGGGGCATACGAGCAGTACTTC
NA	TRBJ2-3	NA	TRBV11-2	CASSPPSLSTDTQYF	TGTGCCAGCAGCCCTCCAAGCCTATCCACAGATACGCAGTATTTT
NA	TRBJ2-1	NA	TRBV6-1	CASRSAPFLAEGNNEQFF	TGTGCCAGCAGATCAGCCCCATTCCTTGCGGAGGGCAACAATGAGCAGTTCTTC
NA	TRBJ2-1	TRBD1	TRBV20-1	CSAIPGTAYNEQFF	TGCAGTGCTATCCCCGGGACAGCCTACAATGAGCAGTTCTTC
NA	TRBJ2-7	TRBD2	TRBV27	CASGRGASSYEQYF	TGTGCCAGCGGGCGGGGGGCCAGCTCCTACGAGCAGTACTTC
NA	TRBJ1-2	NA	TRBV20-1	CSALPQGDYGYTF	TGCAGTGCTTTACCACAGGGTGACTATGGCTACACCTTC
NA	TRBJ1-1	NA	TRBV10-3	CAISGQQSNTEAFF	TGTGCCATCAGTGGCCAACAGAGCAACACTGAAGCTTTCTTT
few	TRBJ2-1	TRBD2	TRBV10-3	CAISPNPPGLAGDEQFF	TGTGCCATCAGTCCTAACCCGCCGGGACTAGCGGGAGATGAGCAGTTCTTC
few	TRBJ1-1	NA	TRBV12-3/TRBV12-4	CASSSGRARRTEAFF	TGTGCCAGCAGTTCCGGCCGTGCCCGGAGGACTGAAGCTTTCTTT
NA	TRBJ1-4	NA	TRBV4-1	CASSRQEQGIGEKLFF	TGCGCCAGCAGCCGGCAAGAACAGGGAATTGGCGAAAAACTGTTTTTT
few	TRBJ2-3	TRBD2	TRBV9	CASSVEASGHLKDTQYF	TGTGCCAGCAGCGTAGAGGCTAGCGGTCACTTAAAGGATACGCAGTATTTT
few	TRBJ1-5	NA	TRBV19	CASSIRTASNQPQHF	TGTGCCAGTAGTATAAGGACAGCTAGCAATCAGCCCCAGCATTTT
NA	TRBJ2-7	NA	TRBV27	CASSLLGIADYEQYF	TGTGCCAGCAGTTTATTAGGGATAGCGGACTACGAGCAGTACTTC
NA	TRBJ2-2	NA	TRBV3-1	CASRDPSSGRNTGELFF	TGTGCCAGCAGGGACCCTTCTTCCGGTAGGAACACCGGGGAGCTGTTTTTT
NA	TRBJ1-2	NA	TRBV2	CASSAVPYGYTF	TGTGCCAGCAGTGCCGTTCCGTATGGCTACACCTTC
many	TRBJ1-6	NA	TRBV3-1	CASSPRTSSYNSPLHF	TGTGCCAGCAGCCCCCGAACGAGCTCCTATAATTCACCCCTCCACTTT
NA	TRBJ2-5	TRBD1	TRBV15	CATSRADRGETQYF	TGTGCCACCAGCAGAGCCGACAGGGGAGAGACCCAGTACTTC
NA	TRBJ2-3	TRBD1	TRBV5-1	CASSPWTGKTDTQYF	TGCGCCAGCAGCCCCTGGACAGGGAAGACAGATACGCAGTATTTT
few	TRBJ2-7	TRBD2	TRBV12-3/TRBV12-4	CASSSLAGSFNEQYF	TGTGCCAGCAGTTCCCTAGCGGGGAGTTTCAACGAGCAGTACTTC
few	TRBJ1-2	NA	TRBV20-1	CSASGSGSGANYGYTF	TGCAGTGCTTCCGGGTCAGGGTCGGGCGCTAACTATGGCTACACCTTC
NA	TRBJ1-5	NA	TRBV12-3/TRBV12-4	CASSFWQINQPQHF	TGTGCCAGCAGTTTTTGGCAGATTAATCAGCCCCAGCATTTT
NA	TRBJ1-1	NA	TRBV7-9	CASSLLGRQMNTEAFF	TGTGCCAGCAGCTTACTGGGGAGGCAGATGAACACTGAAGCTTTCTTT
NA	TRBJ1-1	NA	TRBV5-4	CASSLLGRGNTEAFF	TGTGCCAGCAGCTTGTTGGGGCGGGGAAACACTGAAGCTTTCTTT
NA	TRBJ2-3	NA	TRBV5-1	CASSQDQRRFSTDTQYF	TGCGCCAGCAGCCAGGACCAGCGCCGATTTAGCACAGATACGCAGTATTTT